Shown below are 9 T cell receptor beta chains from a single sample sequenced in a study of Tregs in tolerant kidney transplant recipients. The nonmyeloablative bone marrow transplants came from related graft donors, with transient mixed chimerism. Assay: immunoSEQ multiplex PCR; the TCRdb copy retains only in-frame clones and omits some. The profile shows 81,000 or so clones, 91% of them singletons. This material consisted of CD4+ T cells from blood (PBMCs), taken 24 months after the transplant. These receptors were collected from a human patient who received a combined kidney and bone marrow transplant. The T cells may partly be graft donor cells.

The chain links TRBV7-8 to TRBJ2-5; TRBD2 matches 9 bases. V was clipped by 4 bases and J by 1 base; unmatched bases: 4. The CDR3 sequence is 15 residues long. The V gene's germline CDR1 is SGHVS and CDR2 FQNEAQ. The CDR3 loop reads CASSWASGTQETQYF. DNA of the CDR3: TGTGCCAGCAGCTGGGCTAGCGGGACCCAAGAGACCCAGTACTTC.

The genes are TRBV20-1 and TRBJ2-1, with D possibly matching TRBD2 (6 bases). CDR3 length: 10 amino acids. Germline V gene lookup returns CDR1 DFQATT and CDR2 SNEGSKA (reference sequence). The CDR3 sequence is CRAGYNEQFF. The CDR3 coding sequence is TGCAGGGCGGGGTACAATGAGCAGTTCTTC.

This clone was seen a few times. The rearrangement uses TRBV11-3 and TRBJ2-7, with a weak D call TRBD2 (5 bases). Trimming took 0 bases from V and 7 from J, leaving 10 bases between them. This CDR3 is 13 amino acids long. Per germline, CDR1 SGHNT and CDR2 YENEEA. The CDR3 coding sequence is TGTGCCAGCAGCTTAGACTATTCGGGGGAGCAGTACTTC. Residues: CASSLDYSGEQYF.

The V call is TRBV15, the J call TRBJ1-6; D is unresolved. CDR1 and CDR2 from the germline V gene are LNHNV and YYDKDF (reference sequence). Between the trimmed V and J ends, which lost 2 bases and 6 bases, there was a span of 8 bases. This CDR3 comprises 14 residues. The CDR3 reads CATSRKQVNSPLHF. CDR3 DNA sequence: TGTGCCACCAGCAGAAAGCAGGTTAATTCACCCCTCCACTTT.

The CDR3 DNA follows: TGTGCCAGCAGCCCATTCCTCCCCACAGACGAGCAGTACTTC. Translated: CASSPFLPTDEQYF. V gene TRBV7-2 combines with J gene TRBJ2-7; D is unclear. V was trimmed by 5 bases and J by 5 bases, leaving 16 bases between them. CDR1 SGHTA and CDR2 FQGNSA come from the germline V gene. The CDR3 contains 14 residues. The whole variable domain, filled in from reference TRBV7-2 and TRBJ2-7, reads GAGVSQSPSNKVTEKGKDVELRCDPISGHTALYWYRQSLGQGLEFLIYFQGNSAPDKSGLPSDRFSAERTGGSVSTLTIQRTQQEDSAVYLCASSPFLPTDEQYFGPGTRLTVT.

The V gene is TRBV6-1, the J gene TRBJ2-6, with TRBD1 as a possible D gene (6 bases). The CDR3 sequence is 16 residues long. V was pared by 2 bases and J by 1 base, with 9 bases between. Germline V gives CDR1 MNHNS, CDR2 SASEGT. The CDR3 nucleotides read TGTGCCAGCAGTGAAACAGGGTTTTCTGGGGCCAACGTCCTGACTTTC. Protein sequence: CASSETGFSGANVLTF.

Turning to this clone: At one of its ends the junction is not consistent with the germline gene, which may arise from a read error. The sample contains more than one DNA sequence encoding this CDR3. The CDR3 sequence: CASSLQGVNNSPLHF. For the CDR3, the DNA is TGCGCCAGCAGCTTACAGGGGGTCAATAATTCCCCCCTCCACTTT. The V and J genes are TRBV5-1 and TRBJ1-6; 8 bases are a match to TRBD1. This CDR3 comprises 15 residues. Germline lookup yields CDR1 SGHRS and CDR2 YFSETQ. Together with reference TRBV5-1 and TRBJ1-6, the CDR3 gives the full variable domain: KAGVTQTPRYLIKTRGQQVTLSCSPISGHRSVSWYQQTPGQGLQFLFEYFSETQRNKGNFPGRFSGRQFSNSRSEMNVSTLELGDSALYLCASSLQGVNNSPLHFGNGTRLTVT.

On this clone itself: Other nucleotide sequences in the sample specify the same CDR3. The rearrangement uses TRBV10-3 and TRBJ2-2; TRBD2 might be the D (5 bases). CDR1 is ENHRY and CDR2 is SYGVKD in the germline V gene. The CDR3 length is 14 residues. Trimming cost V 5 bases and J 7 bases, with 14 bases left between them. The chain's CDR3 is CAISPSVGGGELFF. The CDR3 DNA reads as TGTGCCATCAGTCCCTCGGTTGGAGGCGGGGAGCTGTTTTTT.

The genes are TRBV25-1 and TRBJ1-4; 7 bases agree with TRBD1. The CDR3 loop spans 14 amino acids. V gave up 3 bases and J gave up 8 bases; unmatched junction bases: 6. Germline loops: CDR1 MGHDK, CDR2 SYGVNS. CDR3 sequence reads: CASSEAQGGEKLFF. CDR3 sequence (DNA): TGTGCCAGCAGTGAGGCCCAGGGGGGAGAAAAACTGTTTTTT.